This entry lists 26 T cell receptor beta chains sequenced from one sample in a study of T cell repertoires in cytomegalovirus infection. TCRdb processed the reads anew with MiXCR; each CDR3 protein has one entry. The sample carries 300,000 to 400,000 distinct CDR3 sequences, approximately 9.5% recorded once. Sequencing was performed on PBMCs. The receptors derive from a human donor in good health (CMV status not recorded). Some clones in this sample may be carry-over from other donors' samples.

The DNA for the CDR3 is TGTGCCAGCAGCCGATACCCCCCCGGCAGGGCGAACACCGGGGAGCTGTTTTTT. This encodes CASSRYPPGRANTGELFF. The V call is TRBV12-3 or TRBV12-4, the J call TRBJ2-2; D is possibly TRBD1 (5 bases). The CDR3 covers 18 residues. Trimming left V 6 bases short and J 0 bases short, with 20 bases between.

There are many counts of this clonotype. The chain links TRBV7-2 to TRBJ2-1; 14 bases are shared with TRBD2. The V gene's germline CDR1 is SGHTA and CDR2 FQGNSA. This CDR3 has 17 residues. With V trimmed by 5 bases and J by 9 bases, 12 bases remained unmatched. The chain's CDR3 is CASSPSGLAGGRGEQFF. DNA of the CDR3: TGTGCCAGCAGCCCAAGTGGACTAGCGGGAGGCCGGGGTGAGCAGTTCTTC.

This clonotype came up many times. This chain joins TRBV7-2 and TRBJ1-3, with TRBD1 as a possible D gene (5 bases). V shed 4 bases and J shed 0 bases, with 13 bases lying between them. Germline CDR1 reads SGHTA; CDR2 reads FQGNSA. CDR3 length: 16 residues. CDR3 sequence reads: CASSSHGASSGNTIYF. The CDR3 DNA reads TGTGCCAGCAGCTCGCACGGGGCTAGCTCTGGAAACACCATATATTTT.

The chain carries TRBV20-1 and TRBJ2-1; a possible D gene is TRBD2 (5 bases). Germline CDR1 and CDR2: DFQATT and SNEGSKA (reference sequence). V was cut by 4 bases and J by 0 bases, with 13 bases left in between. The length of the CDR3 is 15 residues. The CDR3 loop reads CSAIQDLSSYNEQFF. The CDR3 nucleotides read TGCAGTGCTATTCAGGACTTGAGCTCCTACAATGAGCAGTTCTTC.

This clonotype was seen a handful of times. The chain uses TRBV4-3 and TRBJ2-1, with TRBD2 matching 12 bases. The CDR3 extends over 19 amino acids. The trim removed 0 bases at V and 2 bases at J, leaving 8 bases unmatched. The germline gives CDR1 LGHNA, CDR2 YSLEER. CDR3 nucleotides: TGCGCCAGCAGCCAAGATCGGACTAGCGGGGCCGTTACCTACAATGAGCAGTTCTTC. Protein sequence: CASSQDRTSGAVTYNEQFF.

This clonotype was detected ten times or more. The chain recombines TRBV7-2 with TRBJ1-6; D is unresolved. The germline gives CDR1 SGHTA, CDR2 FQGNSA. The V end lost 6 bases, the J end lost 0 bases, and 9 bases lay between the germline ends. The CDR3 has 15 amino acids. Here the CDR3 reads CASSLSSSYNSPLHF. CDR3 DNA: TGTGCCAGCAGTTTATCGAGCTCCTATAATTCACCCCTCCACTTT.

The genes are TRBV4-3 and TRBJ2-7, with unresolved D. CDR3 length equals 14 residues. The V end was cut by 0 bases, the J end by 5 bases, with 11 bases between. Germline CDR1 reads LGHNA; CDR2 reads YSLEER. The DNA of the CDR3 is TGCGCCAGCAGCCAAGATCGCCCCCCGGACGAGCAGTACTTC. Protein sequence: CASSQDRPPDEQYF.

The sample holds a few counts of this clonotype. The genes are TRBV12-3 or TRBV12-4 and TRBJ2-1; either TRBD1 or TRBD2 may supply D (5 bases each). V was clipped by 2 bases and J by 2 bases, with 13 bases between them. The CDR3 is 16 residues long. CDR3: CASSLRKGTAYNEQFF. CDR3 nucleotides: TGTGCCAGCAGTTTAAGGAAGGGGACGGCCTACAATGAGCAGTTCTTC.

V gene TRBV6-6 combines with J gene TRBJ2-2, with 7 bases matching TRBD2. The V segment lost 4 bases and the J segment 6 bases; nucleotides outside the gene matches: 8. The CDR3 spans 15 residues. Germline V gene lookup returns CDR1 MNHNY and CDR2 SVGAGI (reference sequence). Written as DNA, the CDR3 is TGTGCCAGCAGTTCATATGGACTAGGGGCCGGGGAGCTGTTTTTT. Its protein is CASSSYGLGAGELFF.

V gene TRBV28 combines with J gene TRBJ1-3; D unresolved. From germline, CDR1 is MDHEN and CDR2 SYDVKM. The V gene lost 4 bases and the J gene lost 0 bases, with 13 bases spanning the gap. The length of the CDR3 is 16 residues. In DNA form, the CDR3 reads TGTGCCAGCAGTTCCTGGACCGTCAACTCTGGAAACACCATATATTTT. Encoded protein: CASSSWTVNSGNTIYF.

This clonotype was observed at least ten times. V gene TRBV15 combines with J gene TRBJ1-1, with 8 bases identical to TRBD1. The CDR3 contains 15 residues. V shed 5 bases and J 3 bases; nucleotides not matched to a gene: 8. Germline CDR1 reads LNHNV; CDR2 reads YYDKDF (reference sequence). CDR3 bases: TGTGCCACCAGCCGTGGACAGGGTTGGGACACTGAAGCTTTCTTT. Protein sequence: CATSRGQGWDTEAFF. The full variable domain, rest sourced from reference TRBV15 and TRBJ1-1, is DAMVIQNPRYQVTQFGKPVTLSCSQTLNHNVMYWYQQKSSQAPKLLFHYYDKDFNNEADTPDNFQSRRPNTSFCFLDIRSPGLGDTAMYLCATSRGQGWDTEAFFGQGTRLTVV.

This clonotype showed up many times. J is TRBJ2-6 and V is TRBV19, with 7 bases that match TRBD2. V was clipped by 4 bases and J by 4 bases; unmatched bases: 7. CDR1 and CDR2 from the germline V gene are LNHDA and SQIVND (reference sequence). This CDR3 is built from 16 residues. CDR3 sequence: CASSSPRDYGANVLTF. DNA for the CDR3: TGTGCCAGTAGTAGCCCCCGGGACTACGGGGCCAACGTCCTGACTTTC.

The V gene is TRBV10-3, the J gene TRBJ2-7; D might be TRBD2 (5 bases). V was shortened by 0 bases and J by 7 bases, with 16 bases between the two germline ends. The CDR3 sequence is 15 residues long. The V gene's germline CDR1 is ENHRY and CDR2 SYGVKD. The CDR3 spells CAISESYSSGGEQYF. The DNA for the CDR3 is TGTGCCATCAGTGAGTCGTACTCGTCAGGCGGGGAGCAGTACTTC.

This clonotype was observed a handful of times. CDR3 amino acids: CSARGRAGRGDTQYF. In DNA, the CDR3 is TGCAGTGCTAGAGGAAGGGCGGGGAGGGGAGATACGCAGTATTTT. The V and J genes are TRBV20-1 and TRBJ2-3, with 7 bases identical to TRBD2. This CDR3 has 15 residues. Germline loops: CDR1 DFQATT, CDR2 SNEGSKA (reference sequence). The V segment lost 1 base and the J segment 5 bases; nucleotides outside the gene matches: 9.

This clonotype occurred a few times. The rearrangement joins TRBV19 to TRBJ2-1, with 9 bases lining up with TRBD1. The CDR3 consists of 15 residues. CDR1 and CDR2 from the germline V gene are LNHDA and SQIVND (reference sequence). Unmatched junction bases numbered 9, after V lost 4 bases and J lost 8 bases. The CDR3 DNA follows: TGTGCCAGTAGTACCGCCGGGACAGGGATACATGAGCAGTTCTTC. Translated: CASSTAGTGIHEQFF. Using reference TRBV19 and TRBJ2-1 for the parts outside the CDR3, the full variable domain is DGGITQSPKYLFRKEGQNVTLSCEQNLNHDAMYWYRQDPGQGLRLIYYSQIVNDFQKGDIAEGYSVSREKKESFPLTVTSAQKNPTAFYLCASSTAGTGIHEQFFGPGTRLTVL.

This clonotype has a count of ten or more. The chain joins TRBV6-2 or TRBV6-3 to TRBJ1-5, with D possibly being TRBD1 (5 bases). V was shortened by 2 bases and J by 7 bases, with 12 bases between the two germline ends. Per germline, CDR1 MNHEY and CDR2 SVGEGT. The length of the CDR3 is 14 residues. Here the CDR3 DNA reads TGTGCCAGCAGTTACGACCAGGGAGTACAGCCCCAGCATTTT. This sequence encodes CASSYDQGVQPQHF.

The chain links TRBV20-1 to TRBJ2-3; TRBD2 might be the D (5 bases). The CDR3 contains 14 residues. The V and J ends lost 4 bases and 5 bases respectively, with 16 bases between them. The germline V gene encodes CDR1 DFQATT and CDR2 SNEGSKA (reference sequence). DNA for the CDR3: TGCAGTGCTAACAGTTTGGCGGAGGAAGATACGCAGTATTTT. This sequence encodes CSANSLAEEDTQYF.

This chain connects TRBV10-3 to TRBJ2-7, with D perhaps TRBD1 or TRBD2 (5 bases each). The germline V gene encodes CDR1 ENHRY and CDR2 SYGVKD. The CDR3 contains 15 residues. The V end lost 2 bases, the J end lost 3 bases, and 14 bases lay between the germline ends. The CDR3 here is CAISEGGSEYYEQYF. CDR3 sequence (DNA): TGTGCCATCAGTGAGGGGGGTAGCGAGTACTACGAGCAGTACTTC.

This CDR3 reads CASSVEGPLSTDTQYF. The CDR3 DNA sequence: TGTGCCAGCAGCGTAGAAGGGCCACTTAGCACAGATACGCAGTATTTT. The gene calls are TRBV9 and TRBJ2-3, with no clear D. The germline V gene encodes CDR1 SGDLS and CDR2 YYNGEE. V lost 0 bases, J lost 0 bases, and 11 bases lay in between. The length of the CDR3 is 16 residues.

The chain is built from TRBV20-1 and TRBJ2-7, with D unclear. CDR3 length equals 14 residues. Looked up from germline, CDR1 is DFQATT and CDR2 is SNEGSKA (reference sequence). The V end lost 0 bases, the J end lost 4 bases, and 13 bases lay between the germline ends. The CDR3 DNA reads TGCAGTGCTAGAGAGGCTACTCCCGGGTACGAGCAGTACTTC. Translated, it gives CSAREATPGYEQYF.

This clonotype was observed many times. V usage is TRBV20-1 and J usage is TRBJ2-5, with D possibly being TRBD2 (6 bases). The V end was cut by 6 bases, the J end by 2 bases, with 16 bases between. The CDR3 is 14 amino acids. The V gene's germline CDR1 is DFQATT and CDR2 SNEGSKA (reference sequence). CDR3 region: CSAKISGLQETQYF. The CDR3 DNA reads TGCAGTGCCAAAATTAGCGGTCTACAAGAGACCCAGTACTTC.

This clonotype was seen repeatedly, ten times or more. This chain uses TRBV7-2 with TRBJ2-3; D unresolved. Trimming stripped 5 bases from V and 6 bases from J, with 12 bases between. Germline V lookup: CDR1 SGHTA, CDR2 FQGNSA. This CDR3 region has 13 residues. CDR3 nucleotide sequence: TGTGCCAGCAGCGCCAGACTGGGTGATACGCAGTATTTT. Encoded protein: CASSARLGDTQYF.

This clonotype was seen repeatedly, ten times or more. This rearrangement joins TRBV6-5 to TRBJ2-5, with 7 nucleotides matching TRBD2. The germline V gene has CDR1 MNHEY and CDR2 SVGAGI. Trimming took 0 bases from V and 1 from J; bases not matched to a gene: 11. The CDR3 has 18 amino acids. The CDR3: CASSYSGPPGGIQETQYF. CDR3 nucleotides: TGTGCCAGCAGTTACTCTGGTCCACCGGGGGGAATCCAAGAGACCCAGTACTTC.

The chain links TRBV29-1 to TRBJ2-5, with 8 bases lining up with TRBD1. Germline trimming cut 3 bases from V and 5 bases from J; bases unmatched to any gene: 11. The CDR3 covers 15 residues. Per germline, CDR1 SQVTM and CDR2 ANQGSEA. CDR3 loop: CSVEPGRGREETQYF. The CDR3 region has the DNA TGCAGCGTTGAGCCGGGCAGGGGGCGAGAGGAGACCCAGTACTTC.

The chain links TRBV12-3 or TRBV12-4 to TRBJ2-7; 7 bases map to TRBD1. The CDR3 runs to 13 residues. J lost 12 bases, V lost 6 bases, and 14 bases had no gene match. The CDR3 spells CASSQGQAGAVYF. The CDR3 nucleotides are TGTGCCAGCAGCCAAGGACAGGCTGGCGCGGTGTACTTC.

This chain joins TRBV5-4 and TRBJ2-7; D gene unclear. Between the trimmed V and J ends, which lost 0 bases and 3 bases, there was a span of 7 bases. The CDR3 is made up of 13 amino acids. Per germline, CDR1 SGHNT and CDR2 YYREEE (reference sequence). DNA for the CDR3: TGTGCCAGCAGCTTGGGTCCCCTCTACGAGCAGTACTTC. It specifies CASSLGPLYEQYF.